One sample yielded the 2 T cell receptor beta chains listed below, sequenced in a study of CD8 T cells in ankylosing spondylitis. Via MiXCR, TCRdb re-called the 5' RACE reads, giving one row per CDR3 protein. The repertoire holds 120,000 or so distinct CDR3 sequences, roughly 15% seen once, with around 3% in the top ten. Sequencing was done on a sample of blood, either unsorted or a sorted T cell fraction (not recorded which). The origin of the receptors is a female donor with ankylosing spondylitis or in good health (not recorded which).

The table lists this clonotype with a few counts. Written as DNA, the CDR3 is TGCGCCAGCAGTATGGGACCCTCCTACGAGCAGTACTTC. Translating it yields CASSMGPSYEQYF. This rearrangement joins TRBV10-2 to TRBJ2-7; D is possibly TRBD1 or TRBD2 (5 bases each). Germline CDR1 and CDR2: WSHSY and SAAADI. The CDR3 is 13 residues long. V was cut by 5 bases and J by 0 bases, with 8 bases left in between.

The chain links TRBV6-5 to TRBJ2-7; D uncertain. The CDR3 is 13 residues long. Per germline, CDR1 MNHEY and CDR2 SVGAGI. Trimming pared 4 bases from V and 0 bases from J, leaving 7 bases between. The CDR3 loop reads CASSFRTSYEQYF. In DNA form, the CDR3 reads TGTGCCAGCAGTTTTCGGACCTCCTACGAGCAGTACTTC.